This T cell receptor (beta chain) was found in a study of T-cell memory formation after mild COVID-19. Overall study context: Most TCR clusters belonged to a single donor. Study findings and constraints: Cross-reactive memory appears to have joined, as suggested by some responding clones showing up in pre-infection memory.

Constant-segment primers and 5'RACE yielded cDNA libraries for TCR alpha and TCR beta, each carrying sample barcodes and UMIs. TCRdb re-called the 5' RACE reads with MiXCR, one entry per CDR3 protein. The sample includes 180,000 or so distinct CDR3 sequences, 15% to 20% of them seen just once. Germline V gives CDR1 MNHEY, CDR2 SVGAGI. CDR3 length: 15 residues. Unmatched junction bases numbered 7, after V lost 6 bases and J lost 4 bases. Turning to this clonotype: The antigen remains undetermined.

The J gene is TRBJ2-2, the V gene TRBV6-5, with 8 nucleotides matching TRBD2. The sequence was obtained from an adult woman who had mild COVID-19 (a few samples of this study predate the infection). Cell type and time point are not known. The sample was PBMCs or a T cell subset sorted from them (not recorded which). The CDR3 spells CASSIAGPPTGELFF. The CDR3 DNA follows: TGTGCCAGCAGCATAGCGGGACCCCCCACCGGGGAGCTGTTTTTT.